Following are 16 T cell receptor beta chains from one sample sequenced in a study of T cells after yellow fever vaccination (dated by TCRdb to between 2018 and 2020). The sample's treatment or condition label, decoded: live attenuated yellow fever vaccine strain. Receptors were amplified or captured by 5' RACE. The sequencer listed for this sample is Illumina NovaSeq 6000. In TCRdb, the public reads were trimmed at Q25 with fastp and aligned with MiXCR, with productive beta chains retained. Each CDR3 protein appears once, grouped with its most common genes and DNA. The sample includes about 260,000 distinct CDR3 sequences, with about 5% observed a single time. Together, the top ten hold around 3.5% of the sample. Sequencing was performed on CD4+ T cells sorted from PBMCs, taken on the day of the yellow fever booster vaccination. The origin of the receptors is a man aged 18-30 years who received the YFV17D yellow fever vaccine.

This clonotype was detected only a few times. This chain uses TRBV30 with TRBJ2-5, with D perhaps TRBD2 (5 bases). CDR1 and CDR2 (germline): GTSNPN, SVGIG (reference sequence). The CDR3 contains 13 residues. The ends were cut back, 5 bases at V and 1 base at J, with 11 bases in the middle. CDR3 in DNA: TGTGCCTGGGGGAGTTGGGTCCAAGAGACCCAGTACTTC. Amino acids: CAWGSWVQETQYF.

This clonotype was counted at least ten times. The chain links TRBV5-1 to TRBJ1-1; D not certain. Trimming shortened V by 4 bases and J by 2 bases, and 6 bases separated the two germline ends. Germline V gene lookup returns CDR1 SGHRS and CDR2 YFSETQ. The CDR3 runs 12 residues. DNA of the CDR3: TGCGCCAGCAGCCCGGACAACACTGAAGCTTTCTTT. Translating it yields CASSPDNTEAFF.

A few counts support this clonotype. The chain is built from TRBV29-1 and TRBJ1-2; a possible D gene is TRBD1 (5 bases). V was shortened by 4 bases and J by 1 base, with 7 bases between the two germline ends. CDR3 length: 12 amino acids. CDR1 is SQVTM, CDR2 ANQGSEA, per germline. The CDR3 sequence is CSVGDFNYGYTF. In DNA, the CDR3 is TGCAGCGTTGGGGACTTTAACTATGGCTACACCTTC.

Worth noting for this clonotype: Its ends do not fully match the called genes, so a read error is possible. This rearrangement joins TRBV5-1 to TRBJ1-3; D is ambiguous. The CDR3 sequence is 16 residues long. The germline CDR1 and CDR2 sequences are SGHRS and YFSETQ. DNA of the CDR3: TGCGCCAGCAGCTTGGTTCCACCTAGCTCTGGAAACAGCATATATTTT. Amino acid sequence: CASSLVPPSSGNSIYF.

This clonotype showed up many times. The gene calls are TRBV5-1 and TRBJ1-6; TRBD1 aligns across 8 bases. The CDR3 length is 14 residues. V dropped 0 bases and J dropped 9; count of bases not matched to a gene: 2. Germline V gene data show CDR1 as SGHRS and CDR2 as YFSETQ. In DNA form, the CDR3 reads TGCGCCAGCAGCTTGGGACAGGGGATTTCACCCCTCCACTTT. Protein: CASSLGQGISPLHF.

V is TRBV6-5 and J is TRBJ1-1, with a possible D match to TRBD1 (5 bases). Looked up from germline, CDR1 is MNHEY and CDR2 is SVGAGI. Trimming took off 3 bases at V and 0 bases at J, with 11 bases between the two ends. The CDR3 consists of 15 residues. In DNA form, the CDR3 reads TGTGCCAGCAGTTATGGCCAGGGCCTGAACACTGAAGCTTTCTTT. This sequence encodes CASSYGQGLNTEAFF.

This clonotype has a count of ten or more. The gene calls are TRBV10-3 and TRBJ2-2; TRBD1 matches at 8 bases. Germline V gene sequence: CDR1 ENHRY, CDR2 SYGVKD. With V trimmed by 6 bases and J by 6 bases, 6 bases remained unmatched. The CDR3 sequence is 14 residues long. The chain's CDR3 is CAIRGTGQAGELFF. The CDR3 nucleotides read TGTGCCATCAGAGGGACAGGCCAAGCCGGGGAGCTGTTTTTT.

This clonotype was counted many times. CDR3 residues: CSAGVRETQYF. The CDR3, as DNA: TGCAGTGCGGGGGTGAGGGAGACCCAGTACTTC. The chain employs TRBV20-1 and TRBJ2-5; D is tentatively TRBD1 or TRBD2 (5 bases each). The CDR3 spans 11 residues. The V end was cut by 6 bases, the J end by 5 bases, with 10 bases between. CDR1 and CDR2 (germline): DFQATT, SNEGSKA (reference sequence).

This clonotype was counted between two and nine times. The chain combines TRBV12-3 or TRBV12-4 with TRBJ1-2; 8 bases are a match to TRBD1. The CDR3 has 12 residues. The V segment lost 8 bases and the J segment 7 bases; nucleotides outside the gene matches: 6. Here the CDR3 reads CASHPDRAGYTF. CDR3 in DNA: TGTGCCAGCCATCCGGACAGGGCTGGCTACACCTTC.

This clonotype has a count of ten or more. The chain combines TRBV20-1 with TRBJ2-5; D unresolved. Trimming removed 2 bases from V and 7 bases from J, with 17 bases in between. CDR3 size: 14 residues. CDR1 and CDR2 (germline): DFQATT, SNEGSKA (reference sequence). CDR3 in amino acids: CSARTDLGSGTQYF. The CDR3, as DNA: TGCAGTGCTAGAACGGACCTGGGCTCAGGGACCCAGTACTTC.

This clonotype was picked up many times. The chain joins TRBV20-1 to TRBJ1-5; D might be TRBD1 (6 bases). CDR3 length: 12 amino acids. Germline loops: CDR1 DFQATT, CDR2 SNEGSKA (reference sequence). V was pared by 6 bases and J by 6 bases, with 12 bases between. The CDR3 loop is CSARGASQPQHF. CDR3 DNA sequence: TGCAGTGCGCGGGGGGCAAGTCAGCCCCAGCATTTT.

This clonotype was counted only a few times. The chain combines TRBV6-5 with TRBJ1-2; D is ambiguous. This CDR3 is built from 14 residues. V was pared by 1 base and J by 9 bases, with 15 bases between. Germline V gene sequence: CDR1 MNHEY, CDR2 SVGAGI. CDR3 in amino acids: CASSYFAVPRSYTF. CDR3 nucleotide sequence: TGTGCCAGCAGTTACTTCGCAGTCCCTAGGAGCTACACCTTC.

This chain joins TRBV5-4 and TRBJ1-2; D is undetermined. The CDR3 loop spans 14 amino acids. V lost 1 base and J lost 8, with 15 bases in between. Germline V CDR1 and CDR2: SGHNT, YYREEE (reference sequence). The CDR3 is CASSLLETSRGYTF. The CDR3 DNA follows: TGTGCCAGCAGCTTGTTGGAGACGTCTAGGGGCTACACCTTC.

V gene TRBV5-6 combines with J gene TRBJ1-1; tentatively, D is TRBD1 (6 bases). The length of the CDR3 is 13 residues. V was clipped by 0 bases and J by 7 bases, with 10 bases between them. Germline V gene lookup returns CDR1 SGHDT and CDR2 YYEEEE. The CDR3 sequence: CASSLDRAVEAFF. As DNA, the CDR3 is TGTGCCAGCAGCTTGGACAGGGCGGTTGAAGCTTTCTTT.

This clonotype was picked up a small number of times. The rearrangement joins TRBV6-2 or TRBV6-3 to TRBJ2-3, with 8 bases lining up with TRBD2. Trimming cost V 2 bases and J 5 bases; bases outside gene matches: 6. Germline values: CDR1 MNHEY, CDR2 SVGEGT. The CDR3 contains 15 residues. CDR3 sequence: CASSYHDGGGDTQYF. The CDR3 coding sequence is TGTGCCAGCAGTTACCACGACGGGGGGGGAGATACGCAGTATTTT.

This CDR3 reads CSAPGRGQDTQYF. CDR3 bases: TGCAGTGCCCCGGGCAGGGGGCAAGATACGCAGTATTTT. This chain uses TRBV20-1 with TRBJ2-3, with 8 bases aligning to TRBD1. The CDR3 has 13 amino acids. From germline, CDR1 is DFQATT and CDR2 SNEGSKA (reference sequence). The trim removed 6 bases at V and 5 bases at J, leaving 7 bases unmatched.